This paragraph reports one T cell receptor beta chain. The target of this receptor is not known. No much larger clonotype is one base removed from it; base qualities were not supplied. This entry comes from a study of blood T cell repertoires in COVID-19 (dated by TCRdb to about 2020). Concerning the study at large: The collaborator samples originated in the United States, Italy and Spain and spanned the acute and convalescent phases of COVID-19. The material from the prospective study consisted of cDNA or gDNA derived from T cells, B-cell-depleted T cells, or PBMCs. Deeply sampled blood TCRbeta repertoires from subjects exposed to, actively infected with, or recovered from COVID-19 were included in the dataset. The repertoires were released in a freely available public database intended as a resource for research on the immune response to SARS-CoV-2. The samples were drawn from the first 160 participants of the ongoing ImmuneRACE study and from 1,254 subjects provided by 6 global collaborators. A de-identified subject ID, COVID-19 status, age in years and sex were almost always included in the sample metadata. Where available, HLA class I and class II types were taken from metadata supplied by the sample provider and were not determined by assay-based typing. The research as a whole found: How much clinical and demographic metadata was included differed by source and by participant, and the metadata was provided uncurated.

The immunoSEQ Assay, a bias-controlled multiplex PCR, was used to amplify TCRbeta CDR3 regions from genomic DNA. Processing in the source paper ran as follows. Nucleated cell counts per sample were estimated from amplification of reference gene primers within the assay. Sequence reads were collapsed and filtered to measure the absolute abundance of every unique TCRbeta CDR3 rearrangement. For each sample, productive Simpson clonality was calculated as the square root of Simpson's diversity index across productive rearrangements. What TCRdb holds here is the immuneACCESS table cut down to in-frame rearrangements. Part of the clones is not present; checked against another copy, under half of the missing clones reflect an unresolved V gene, and the others are unexplained. That table supplies the V and J calls and clone size; D and trimming were determined from the DNA. The sample data list about 140,000 clones, and around 90% of these were observed just once. The ten largest clones capture 2.5% of the sample.

At one collaborating source in Seattle, patients were enrolled during active infection and were followed longitudinally through the course of disease. Whole blood was collected in K2EDTA tubes by collaborating institutions according to the institutions' own protocols. For TCRbeta analysis, collaborator samples were shipped as frozen whole blood, as isolated PBMCs, or as DNA extracted from either sample type. The sequence derives from a human donor with COVID-19, enrolled during active disease. The donor label of this sample is uncertain. Material for sequencing was peripheral blood.

The CDR3 loop reads CASSPRFPGSTDTQYF. In nucleotide form, the sequence is TGTGCCAGCAGCCCCCGGTTCCCCGGGAGCACAGATACGCAGTATTTT. The chain was built from TRBV3-1 (or the pseudogene TRBV3-2) and TRBJ2-3; the D gene assignment is ambiguous. The CDR3 numbers 16 residues from cysteine through phenylalanine. Only the CDR3 DNA is retained, 48 bases long and in frame from the first base. In the germline V gene (reference sequence), CDR1 corresponds to LGHDT and CDR2 to YNNKEL. A distance of 14 bases separates the germline ends of V and J, which lose 4 bases and 0 bases respectively.